The clone carrying this T cell receptor beta chain was counted at least ten times. A much bigger clone sits one base away, suggesting this may be a read error. TCRdb processed the PCR reads anew with MiXCR; each CDR3 protein has one entry. Among over 10,000 distinct CDR3 sequences listed, roughly 50% were seen once. The entry originates in a study of tumor-infiltrating lymphocytes in oesophageal squamous cell carcinoma. The V and J ends lost 4 bases and 11 bases, in that order; junction bases with no gene match: 16. The CDR3 consists of 16 residues. Material for sequencing was esophageal tumor tissue. The rearrangement links TRBV12-3 or TRBV12-4 to TRBJ2-5; 10 nucleotides line up with TRBD2. The TCR comes from a male donor with esophageal squamous cell carcinoma. CDR3 region: CASSSPAGGTYNEQYF. The CDR3 DNA sequence: TGTGCCAGCAGTTCCCCAGCGGGAGGGACCTACAATGAGCAGTACTTC.